This TCR beta chain was captured by sequencing in a study of T cells in localized non-small cell lung cancer (dated by TCRdb to the early 2020s). Some background on the complete study: The study analyzed T cell repertoires of about 230 early-stage NSCLC patients, comparing tumors and uninvolved tumor-adjacent lungs. Of the NSCLC patients, 120 to 150 were male and around 99 were female, and the mean age was approximately 69 years. The cohort comprised 200 to 300 treatment-naïve NSCLC patients with resected, localized lung tumors.

A remark on this clone: Its cognate antigen has yet to be identified. Per-nucleotide qualities are absent, and no much larger clonotype sits a single base away.

CDR1 and CDR2, per the germline V gene (reference sequence), are SGHKS and YYEKEE. Compared with germline, V lacks 0 bases and J lacks 2 bases; bases without a gene match: 5. From its cysteine to its phenylalanine, the CDR3 spans 15 amino acids. The read is trimmed to its CDR3 DNA, 45 bases read in frame from base 1. General conclusions and limits of the study: Longer overall survival was associated with higher T cell density in blood, whereas shorter survival was associated with higher clonality in adjacent lung. Uninvolved tumor-adjacent lung showed the highest T cell clonality, higher than tumor, which suggests more focused antigenic responses in the adjacent lung. Of the top 100 tumor clones, a median of about 53 were detected in paired uninvolved adjacent lung; approximately 30 were also among that lung's top 100. Because multi-region tumor sequencing was not performed, intratumor heterogeneity could not be ruled out. Because the study design was exploratory, TCR variables were selected using unadjusted p-values without false-discovery rate correction.

TCR beta CDR3 regions were sequenced from DNA using the immunoSEQ Assay. Per the source publication's procedure: To compute T cell density, TCR beta template counts were normalized to usable DNA, which was estimated by amplifying housekeeping genes. Using the preseqR package, richness was estimated by extrapolating to 120,000 templates for tissue samples and 400,000 templates for PBMC samples. Clonality was calculated as one minus Pielou's evenness. Tissue-enriched TCRs were identified by differential abundance testing using productive amino-acid clonotypes, minimum total count 5 and alpha 0.1. The Jaccard Index and the Morisita Overlap Index were used to measure repertoire overlap between compartments. TCR beta CDR3s were clustered by GLIPH together with public tetramer-defined viral CDR3s, and at least three viral sequences plus V-gene enrichment were required for viral motifs. TCRdb re-hosts the immuneACCESS table, in-frame sequences only. Its copies lack some clones; in the studies checked, an unresolved V gene accounts for under half of them, and the cause for the rest is not known. Clonal size and the V and J genes are those of that table, whereas D and trimming came from the DNA. The sample records around 6,000 clones, 80% to 90% of which are singletons. Of the sample, roughly 15% falls within the top ten clones.

At diagnosis, tumor, uninvolved tumor-adjacent lung and peripheral blood were collected and then preserved as a mix of FFPE and fresh-frozen material. For TCR repertoire profiling, blood samples were analyzed as peripheral blood mononuclear cells. In this chain, TRBV5-5 is recombined with TRBJ2-7, with 7 bases in between that match TRBD1. The sample here was peripheral blood, taken before any cancer treatment. The receptor's source is a male donor older than 55 with stage I lung adenocarcinoma. The DNA is TGTGCCAGCAGCTTGGAGCCCCAGGGGGCCTACGAGCAGTACTTC. It translates as CASSLEPQGAYEQYF.